This T cell receptor (beta chain) is drawn from a study of neurological immune-mediated disorders. This clonotype showed up many times. MiXCR, applied by TCRdb to the 5' RACE reads, yields one record per CDR3 protein. The repertoire holds about 120,000 distinct CDR3 sequences, with 3.2% as singletons. V was pared by 6 bases and J by 1 base, with 6 bases between. This CDR3 has 12 residues. CDR1 is ENHRY, CDR2 SYGVKD, per germline. Sample: PBMCs. This sequence originates from a woman in her twenties or thirties with multiple sclerosis. The rearrangement joins TRBV10-3 to TRBJ1-1; no firm D call. CDR3 amino acids: CAIRGWNTEAFF. The CDR3 DNA sequence: TGTGCCATCAGGGGGTGGAACACTGAAGCTTTCTTT.